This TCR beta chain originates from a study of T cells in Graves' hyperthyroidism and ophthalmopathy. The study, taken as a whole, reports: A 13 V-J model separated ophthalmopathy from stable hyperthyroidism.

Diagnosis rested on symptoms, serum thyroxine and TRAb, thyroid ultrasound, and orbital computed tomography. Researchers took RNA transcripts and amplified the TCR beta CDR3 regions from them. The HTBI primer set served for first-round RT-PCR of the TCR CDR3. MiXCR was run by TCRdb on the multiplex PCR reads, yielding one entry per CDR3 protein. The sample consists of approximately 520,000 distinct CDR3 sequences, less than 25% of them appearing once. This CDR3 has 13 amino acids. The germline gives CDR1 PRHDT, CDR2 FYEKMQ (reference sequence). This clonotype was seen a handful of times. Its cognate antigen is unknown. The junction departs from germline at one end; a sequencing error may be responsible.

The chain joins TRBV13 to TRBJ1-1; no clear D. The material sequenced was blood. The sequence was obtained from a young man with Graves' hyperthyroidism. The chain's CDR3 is CASSSIRGTETFF. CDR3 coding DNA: TGTGCCAGCAGCTCGATCCGCGGCACTGAAACTTTCTTT.